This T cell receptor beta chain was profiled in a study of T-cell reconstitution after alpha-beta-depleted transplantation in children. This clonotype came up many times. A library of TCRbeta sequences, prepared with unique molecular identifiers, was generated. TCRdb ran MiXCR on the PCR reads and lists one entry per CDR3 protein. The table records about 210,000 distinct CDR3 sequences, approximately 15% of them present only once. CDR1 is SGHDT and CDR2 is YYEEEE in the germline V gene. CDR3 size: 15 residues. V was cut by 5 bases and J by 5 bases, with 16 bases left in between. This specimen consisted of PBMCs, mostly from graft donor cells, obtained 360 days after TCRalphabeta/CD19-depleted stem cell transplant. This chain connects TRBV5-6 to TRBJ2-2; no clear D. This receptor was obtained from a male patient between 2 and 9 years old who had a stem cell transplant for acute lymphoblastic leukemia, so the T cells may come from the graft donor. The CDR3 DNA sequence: TGTGCCAGCAGTCCAGCCCGGTTAGGGACCGGGGAGCTGTTTTTT. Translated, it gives CASSPARLGTGELFF.